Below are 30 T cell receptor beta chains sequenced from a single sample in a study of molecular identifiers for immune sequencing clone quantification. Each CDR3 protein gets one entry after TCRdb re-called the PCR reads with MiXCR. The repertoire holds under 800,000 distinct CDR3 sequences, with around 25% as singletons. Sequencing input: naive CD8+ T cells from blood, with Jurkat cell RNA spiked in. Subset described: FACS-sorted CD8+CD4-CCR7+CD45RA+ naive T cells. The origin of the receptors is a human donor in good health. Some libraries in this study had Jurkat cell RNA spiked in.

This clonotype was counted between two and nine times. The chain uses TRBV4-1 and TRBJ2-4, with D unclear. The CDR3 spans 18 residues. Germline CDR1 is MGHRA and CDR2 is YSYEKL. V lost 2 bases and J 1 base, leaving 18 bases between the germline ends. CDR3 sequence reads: CASSQQHASRAAKNIQYF. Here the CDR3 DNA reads TGCGCCAGCAGCCAACAACATGCGTCGCGTGCGGCCAAAAACATTCAGTACTTC.

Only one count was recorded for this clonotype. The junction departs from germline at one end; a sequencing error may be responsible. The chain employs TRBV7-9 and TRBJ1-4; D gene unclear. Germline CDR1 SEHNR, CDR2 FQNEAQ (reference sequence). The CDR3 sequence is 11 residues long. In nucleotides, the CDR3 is TGTGTCAGCAGCCCTGGTGAAAAACTGTTTTTT. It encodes CVSSPGEKLFF. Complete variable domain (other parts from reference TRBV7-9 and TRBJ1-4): DTGVSQNPRHKITKRGQNVTFRCDPISEHNRLYWYRQTLGQGPEFLTYFQNEAQLEKSRLLSDRFSAERPKGSFSTLEIQRTEQGDSAMYLCVSSPGEKLFFGSGTQLSVL.

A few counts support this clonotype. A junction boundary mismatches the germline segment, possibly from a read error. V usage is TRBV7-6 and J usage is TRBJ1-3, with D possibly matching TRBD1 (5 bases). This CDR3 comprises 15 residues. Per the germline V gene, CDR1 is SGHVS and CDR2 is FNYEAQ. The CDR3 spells CAGRLDRGPGNTIYF. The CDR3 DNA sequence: TGTGCCGGCAGACTAGACAGAGGGCCTGGAAACACCATATATTTT. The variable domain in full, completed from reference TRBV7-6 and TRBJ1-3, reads GAGVSQSPRYKVTKRGQDVALRCDPISGHVSLYWYRQALGQGPEFLTYFNYEAQQDKSGLPNDRFSAERPEGSISTLTIQRTEQRDSAMYRCAGRLDRGPGNTIYFGEGSWLTVV.

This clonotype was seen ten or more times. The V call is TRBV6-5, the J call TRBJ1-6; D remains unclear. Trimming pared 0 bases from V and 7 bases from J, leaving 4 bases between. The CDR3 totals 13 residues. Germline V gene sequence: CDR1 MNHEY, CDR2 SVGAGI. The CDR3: CASSYSANSPLHF. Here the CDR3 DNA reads TGTGCCAGCAGTTACTCGGCAAATTCACCCCTCCACTTT.

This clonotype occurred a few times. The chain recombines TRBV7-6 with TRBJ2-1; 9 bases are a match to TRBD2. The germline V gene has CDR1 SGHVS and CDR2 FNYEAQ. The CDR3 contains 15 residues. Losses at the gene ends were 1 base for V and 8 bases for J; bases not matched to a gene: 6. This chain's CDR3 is CASSLEGTSIDEQFF. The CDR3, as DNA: TGTGCCAGCAGCTTAGAAGGGACTAGCATCGATGAGCAGTTCTTC.

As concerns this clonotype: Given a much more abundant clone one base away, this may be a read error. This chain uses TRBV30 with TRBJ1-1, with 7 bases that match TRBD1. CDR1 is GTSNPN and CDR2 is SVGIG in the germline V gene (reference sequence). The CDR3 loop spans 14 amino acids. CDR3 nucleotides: TGTGCCTGGAGTGAGGCCAGGGGGAACACTGAAGTTTTCTTT. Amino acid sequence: CAWSEARGNTEVFF.

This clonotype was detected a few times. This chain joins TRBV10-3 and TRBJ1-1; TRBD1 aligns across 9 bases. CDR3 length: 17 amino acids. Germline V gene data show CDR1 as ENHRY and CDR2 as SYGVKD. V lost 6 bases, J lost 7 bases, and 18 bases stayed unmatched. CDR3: CAIRRAGDRVGLSEAFF. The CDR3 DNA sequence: TGTGCCATCAGGAGGGCCGGGGACAGGGTTGGTTTGAGTGAAGCTTTCTTT.

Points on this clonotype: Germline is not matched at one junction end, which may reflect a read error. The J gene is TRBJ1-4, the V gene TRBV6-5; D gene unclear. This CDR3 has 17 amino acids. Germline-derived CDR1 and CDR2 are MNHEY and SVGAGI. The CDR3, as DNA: TGTGCCAGCAGTAACTCCAGTAGGACCGCGACTAATGAAAAACTGTTTTTT. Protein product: CASSNSSRTATNEKLFF.

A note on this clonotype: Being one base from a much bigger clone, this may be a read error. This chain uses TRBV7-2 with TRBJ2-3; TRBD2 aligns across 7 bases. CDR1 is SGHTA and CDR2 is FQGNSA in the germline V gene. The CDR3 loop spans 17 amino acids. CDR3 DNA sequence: TGTGCCAGCAGCTTACCAGTTGCGGGAGCCCCCACAGAAACGCAGTATTTT. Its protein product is CASSLPVAGAPTETQYF.

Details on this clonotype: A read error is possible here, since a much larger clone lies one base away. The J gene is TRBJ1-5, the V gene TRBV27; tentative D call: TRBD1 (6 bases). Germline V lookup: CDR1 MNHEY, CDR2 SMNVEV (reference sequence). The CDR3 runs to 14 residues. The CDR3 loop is CASSLGGAHQPPHF. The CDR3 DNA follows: TGTGCCAGCAGTCTGGGGGGGGCCCATCAGCCCCCGCATTTT.

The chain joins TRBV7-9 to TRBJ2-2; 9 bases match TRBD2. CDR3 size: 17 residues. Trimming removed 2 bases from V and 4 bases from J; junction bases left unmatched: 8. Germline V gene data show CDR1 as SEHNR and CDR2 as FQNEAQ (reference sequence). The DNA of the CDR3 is TGTGCCAGCAGCTTATTACTAGCGGGCCGAGGCACCGGGGAGCTGTTTTTT. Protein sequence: CASSLLLAGRGTGELFF.

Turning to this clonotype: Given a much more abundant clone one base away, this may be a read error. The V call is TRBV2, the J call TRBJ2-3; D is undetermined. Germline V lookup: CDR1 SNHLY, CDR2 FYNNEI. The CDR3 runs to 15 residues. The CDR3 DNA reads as TGTGCCAGCAGTGACACAGACGGAAGCACAGTTACGCAGTATTTT. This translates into CASSDTDGSTVTQYF.

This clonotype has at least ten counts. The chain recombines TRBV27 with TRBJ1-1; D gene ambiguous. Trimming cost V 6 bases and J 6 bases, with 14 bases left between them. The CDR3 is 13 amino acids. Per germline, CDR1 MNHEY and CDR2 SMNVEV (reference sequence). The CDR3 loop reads CASRIAQLSEAFF. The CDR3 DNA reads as TGTGCCAGCAGAATCGCCCAATTGTCTGAAGCTTTCTTT.

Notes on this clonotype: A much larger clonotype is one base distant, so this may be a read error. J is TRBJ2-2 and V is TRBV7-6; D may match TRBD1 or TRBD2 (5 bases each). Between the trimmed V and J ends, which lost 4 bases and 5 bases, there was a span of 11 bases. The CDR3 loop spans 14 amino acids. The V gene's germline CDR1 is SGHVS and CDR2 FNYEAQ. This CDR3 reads CASSWLGETGELFF. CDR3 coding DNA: TGTGCCAGCAGCTGGTTAGGGGAGACCGGGGAGCTGTTTTTT.

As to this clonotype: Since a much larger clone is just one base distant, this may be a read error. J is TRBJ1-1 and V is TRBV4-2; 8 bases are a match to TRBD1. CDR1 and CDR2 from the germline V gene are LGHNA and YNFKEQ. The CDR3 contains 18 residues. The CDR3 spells CASSQDWAGGAVNAEAFF. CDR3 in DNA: TGTGCCAGCAGCCAAGATTGGGCAGGGGGCGCGGTGAACGCTGAAGCTTTCTTT.

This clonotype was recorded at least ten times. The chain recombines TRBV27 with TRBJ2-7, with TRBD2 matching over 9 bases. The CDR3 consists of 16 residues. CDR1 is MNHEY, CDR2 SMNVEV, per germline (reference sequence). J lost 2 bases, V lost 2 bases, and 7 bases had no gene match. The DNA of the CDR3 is TGTGCCAGCAGTTTAACCTCCACTAGCGGGCCCTACGAGCAGTACTTC. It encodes CASSLTSTSGPYEQYF.

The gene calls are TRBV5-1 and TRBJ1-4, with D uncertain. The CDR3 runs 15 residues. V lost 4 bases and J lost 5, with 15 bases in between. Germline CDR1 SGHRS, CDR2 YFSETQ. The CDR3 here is CASSMVGSPNEKLFF. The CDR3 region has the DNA TGCGCCAGCAGCATGGTGGGGAGCCCCAATGAAAAACTGTTTTTT. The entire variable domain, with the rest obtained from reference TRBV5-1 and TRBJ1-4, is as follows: KAGVTQTPRYLIKTRGQQVTLSCSPISGHRSVSWYQQTPGQGLQFLFEYFSETQRNKGNFPGRFSGRQFSNSRSEMNVSTLELGDSALYLCASSMVGSPNEKLFFGSGTQLSVL.

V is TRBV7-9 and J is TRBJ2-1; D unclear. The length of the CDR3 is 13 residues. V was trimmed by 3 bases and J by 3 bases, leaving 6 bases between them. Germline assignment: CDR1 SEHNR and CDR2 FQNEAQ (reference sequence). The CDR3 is CASSFADYNEQFF. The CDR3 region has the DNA TGTGCCAGCAGCTTTGCAGACTACAATGAGCAGTTCTTC.

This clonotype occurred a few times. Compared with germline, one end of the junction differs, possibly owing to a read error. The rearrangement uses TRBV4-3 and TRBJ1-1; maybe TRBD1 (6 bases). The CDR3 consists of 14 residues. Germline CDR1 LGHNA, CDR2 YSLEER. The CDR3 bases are TGCGCCAGCAGCCAAGAAGGGGGATTTACTGAAGCTCTCTTT. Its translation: CASSQEGGFTEALF.

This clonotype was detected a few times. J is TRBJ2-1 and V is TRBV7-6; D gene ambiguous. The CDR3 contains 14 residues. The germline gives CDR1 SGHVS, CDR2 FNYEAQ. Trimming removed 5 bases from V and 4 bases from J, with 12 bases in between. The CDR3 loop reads CASSPLEQYNEQFF. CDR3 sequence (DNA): TGTGCCAGCAGCCCCCTCGAGCAGTACAATGAGCAGTTCTTC. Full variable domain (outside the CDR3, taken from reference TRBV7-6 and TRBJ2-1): GAGVSQSPRYKVTKRGQDVALRCDPISGHVSLYWYRQALGQGPEFLTYFNYEAQQDKSGLPNDRFSAERPEGSISTLTIQRTEQRDSAMYRCASSPLEQYNEQFFGPGTRLTVL.

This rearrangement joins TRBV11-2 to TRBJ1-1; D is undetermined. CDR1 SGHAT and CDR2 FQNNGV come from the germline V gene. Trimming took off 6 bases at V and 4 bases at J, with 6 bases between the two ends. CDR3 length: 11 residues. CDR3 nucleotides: TGTGCCAGCAGGAGGGTCACTGAAGCTTTCTTT. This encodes CASRRVTEAFF.

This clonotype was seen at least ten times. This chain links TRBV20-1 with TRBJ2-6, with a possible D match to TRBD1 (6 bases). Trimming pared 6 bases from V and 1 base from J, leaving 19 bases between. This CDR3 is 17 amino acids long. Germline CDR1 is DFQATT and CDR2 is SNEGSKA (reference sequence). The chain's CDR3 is CSATKLTGSSGANVLTF. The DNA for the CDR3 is TGCAGTGCAACAAAACTTACAGGGTCATCTGGGGCCAACGTCCTGACTTTC.

The CDR3 DNA sequence: TGTGCCAGCAGCTTAGGGGGACAGGGAGACAATGAGCAGTTCTTC. It specifies CASSLGGQGDNEQFF. The chain is built from TRBV7-3 and TRBJ2-1; 9 bases align to TRBD1. Germline values: CDR1 SGHTA, CDR2 FQGTGA. The length of the CDR3 is 15 residues. Unmatched junction bases numbered 4, after V lost 2 bases and J lost 5 bases. The full variable domain, its missing parts supplied by reference TRBV7-3 and TRBJ2-1, is GAGVSQTPSNKVTEKGKYVELRCDPISGHTALYWYRQSLGQGPEFLIYFQGTGAADDSGLPNDRFFAVRPEGSVSTLKIQRTERGDSAVYLCASSLGGQGDNEQFFGPGTRLTVL.

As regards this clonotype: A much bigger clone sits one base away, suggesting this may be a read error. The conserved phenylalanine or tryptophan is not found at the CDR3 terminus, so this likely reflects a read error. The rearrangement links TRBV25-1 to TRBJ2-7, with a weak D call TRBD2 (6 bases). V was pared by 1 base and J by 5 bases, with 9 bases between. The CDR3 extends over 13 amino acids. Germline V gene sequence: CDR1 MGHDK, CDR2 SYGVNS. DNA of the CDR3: TGTGCCAGCAGTGAATTGGGGGAGGACGAGCAGTACCTC. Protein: CASSELGEDEQYL.

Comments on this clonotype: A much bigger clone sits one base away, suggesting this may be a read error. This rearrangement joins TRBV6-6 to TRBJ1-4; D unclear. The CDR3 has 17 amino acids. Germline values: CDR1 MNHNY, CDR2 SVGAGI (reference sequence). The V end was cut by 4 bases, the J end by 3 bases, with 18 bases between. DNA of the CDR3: TGTGCCAGCAGTTCTTTCGGCAGTGCTCAAGCTAATGAAAAACTGTTTTTT. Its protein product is CASSSFGSAQANEKLFF.

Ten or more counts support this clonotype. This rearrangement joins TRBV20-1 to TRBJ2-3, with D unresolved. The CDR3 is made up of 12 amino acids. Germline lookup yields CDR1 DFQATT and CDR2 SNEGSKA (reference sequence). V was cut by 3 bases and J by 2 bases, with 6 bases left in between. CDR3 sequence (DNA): TGCAGTGCTAGTCAGATCACAGATACGCAGTATTTT. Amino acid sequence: CSASQITDTQYF.

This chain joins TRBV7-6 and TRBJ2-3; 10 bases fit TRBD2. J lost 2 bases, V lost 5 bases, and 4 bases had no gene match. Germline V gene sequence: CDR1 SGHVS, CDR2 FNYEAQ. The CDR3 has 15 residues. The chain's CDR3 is CASSHSGGYTDTQYF. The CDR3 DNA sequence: TGTGCCAGCAGCCATAGCGGGGGGTACACAGATACGCAGTATTTT.

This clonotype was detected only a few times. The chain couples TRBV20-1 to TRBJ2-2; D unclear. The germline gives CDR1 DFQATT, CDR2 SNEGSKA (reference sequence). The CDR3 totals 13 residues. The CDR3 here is CAPSAINTGELFF. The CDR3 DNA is TGCGCCCCGAGTGCTATCAACACCGGGGAGCTGTTTTTT.

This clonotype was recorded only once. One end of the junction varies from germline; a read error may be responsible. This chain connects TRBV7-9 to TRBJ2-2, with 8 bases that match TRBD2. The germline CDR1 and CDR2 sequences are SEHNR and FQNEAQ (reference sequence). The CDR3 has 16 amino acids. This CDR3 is CASSPQLAANTGALFF. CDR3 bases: TGTGCCAGCAGCCCACAACTAGCGGCGAACACCGGGGCGCTGTTTTTT.

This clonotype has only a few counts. The CDR3 DNA reads as TGTGCCAGCAGTTTTGGACAGGGGTGGAACATTCAGTACTTC. Its translation: CASSFGQGWNIQYF. J is TRBJ2-4 and V is TRBV27; 9 bases align to TRBD1. The CDR3 is 14 residues long. The germline V gene has CDR1 MNHEY and CDR2 SMNVEV (reference sequence). Trimming at V came to 3 bases and at J to 7 bases, leaving 4 bases not matched to a gene.